These T cell receptor beta chains were read from a single sample in a study of blood T cells in healthy people across ages. TCRdb fed the 5' RACE reads into MiXCR, producing one record per CDR3 protein. The sample holds about 1.5 million distinct CDR3 sequences, 35% to 45% seen once. The sequenced material came from blood. These receptors were obtained from a woman aged 18-29 years in good health. CDR3s include the opening cysteine and the closing phenylalanine or tryptophan. A D gene is named only where the DNA matches it firmly. The size field is filled for only some rows; it gives once, few, many or a size class.

abundance	j_gene	d_gene	v_gene	CDR3nt	CDR3aa
few	TRBJ2-3	TRBD2	TRBV27	TGTGCCAGCAGTATACGGACTAGTTTAGATACGCAGTATTTT	CASSIRTSLDTQYF
many	TRBJ2-1	-	TRBV20-1	TGCAGTGCTCCAGCGGAGAGGTCCTACAATGAGCAGTTCTTC	CSAPAERSYNEQFF
-	TRBJ2-7	TRBD1	TRBV20-1	TGCAGTGCTATCCTAGGGGGCGGCGAGCAGTACTTC	CSAILGGGEQYF
-	TRBJ2-2	-	TRBV3-1	TGTGCCAGCAGCCAAGACGGGACCGGGGAGCTGTTTTTT	CASSQDGTGELFF
-	TRBJ2-7	TRBD2	TRBV7-2	TGTGCCAGCAGCCTGAGGGCTAGCGGGAGTGTCGAGCAGTACTTC	CASSLRASGSVEQYF
-	TRBJ1-1	TRBD1	TRBV9	TGTGCCAGCAGCGTAAGAGACAGGGATCCCGTGAACACTGAAGCTTTCTTT	CASSVRDRDPVNTEAFF
few	TRBJ2-2	-	TRBV4-1	TGCGCCAGCAGCCCCCCGGTCACCGGGGAGCTGTTTTTT	CASSPPVTGELFF
-	TRBJ1-1	TRBD1	TRBV27	TGTGCCAGCAGTCGATTAGGGACAGCCCTTGGGGGGACTGAAGCTTTCTTT	CASSRLGTALGGTEAFF
few	TRBJ1-4	-	TRBV20-1	TGCAGTGCTACCTATAGGAGGTCCCGTGAAAAACTGTTTTTT	CSATYRRSREKLFF
-	TRBJ2-1	-	TRBV20-1	TGCAGTGCCACTGTGGGGTGGGAGCGAGACAATGAGCAGTTCTTC	CSATVGWERDNEQFF
-	TRBJ1-6	-	TRBV9	TGTGCCAGCAGCGTTAGCTACTATAATTCACCCCTCCACTTT	CASSVSYYNSPLHF
-	TRBJ2-1	TRBD2	TRBV9	TGTGCCAGCAGCGTGCAGGAGCGGGGGGGCAATGAGCAGTTCTTC	CASSVQERGGNEQFF
-	TRBJ2-1	TRBD2	TRBV14	TGTGCCAGCAGCCCAGGGGGACTAGCCATCCCGGGCTACAATGAGCAGTTCTTC	CASSPGGLAIPGYNEQFF
few	TRBJ2-7	TRBD2	TRBV18	TGTGCCAGCTCACCATTTCCGGGACTAGCGGGGGCCTTTGAGCAGTACTTC	CASSPFPGLAGAFEQYF
few	TRBJ2-3	-	TRBV5-1	TGCGCCAGCAGCTTGTGGGGGCCTTGGGCAGATACGCAGTATTTT	CASSLWGPWADTQYF
few	TRBJ1-1	TRBD1	TRBV12-3/TRBV12-4	TGTGCCAGCAGTCCGCAACAGGGGACTGAAGCTTTCTTT	CASSPQQGTEAFF
-	TRBJ2-7	TRBD2	TRBV7-2	TGTGCCAGCAGCTGGGCGGGCGGGAGCTCCTACGAGCAGTACTTC	CASSWAGGSSYEQYF
few	TRBJ1-5	TRBD1	TRBV20-1	TGCAGTGCTTTTACAGGGGCCGGTCAGCCCCAGCATTTT	CSAFTGAGQPQHF
-	TRBJ2-1	-	TRBV20-1	TGCAGTGCTAGAGCCCCCCCAACCTACAATGAGCAGTTCTTC	CSARAPPTYNEQFF
-	TRBJ2-1	TRBD2	TRBV20-1	TGCAGTGCTAGACTACCAGCGGGAGACTACAATGAGCAGTTCTTC	CSARLPAGDYNEQFF
-	TRBJ2-3	-	TRBV4-3	TGCGCCAGCAGCCAAGCTGAGCTGACAGATACGCAGTATTTT	CASSQAELTDTQYF
once	TRBJ2-7	TRBD2	TRBV27	TGTGCCAGCAGTTTAGCGCCTAGCGGGATCAACGAGCAGTACTTC	CASSLAPSGINEQYF
-	TRBJ2-7	-	TRBV5-5	TGTGCCAGCAGCCGTAGACGGGAGACGGGCAATGAGCAGTACTTC	CASSRRRETGNEQYF
few	TRBJ2-5	-	TRBV5-1	TGCGCCAGCAGCTTGGCACAGGTGATTGAGACCCAGTACTTC	CASSLAQVIETQYF
few	TRBJ2-3	-	TRBV2	TGTGCCAGTATGGACGGGAGTCGGTCAGATACGCAGTATTTT	CASMDGSRSDTQYF
few	TRBJ2-5	-	TRBV6-6	TGTGCCAGCAGTTCGAGCCACAGGGGACTTGAGACCCAGTACTTC	CASSSSHRGLETQYF
many	TRBJ1-4	-	TRBV3-1	TGTGCCAGCAGCCAAGGCGTTGGGGAAAAACTGTTTTTT	CASSQGVGEKLFF
few	TRBJ1-1	TRBD1	TRBV12-3/TRBV12-4	TGTGCCAGCAGTTTTCAGGGGGACAGGACTGAAGCTTTCTTT	CASSFQGDRTEAFF
few	TRBJ2-5	-	TRBV28	TGTGCCAGCATTCCCTTAAGGGAGGCGTCAGAGACCCAGTACTTC	CASIPLREASETQYF
-	TRBJ1-5	-	TRBV9	TGTGCCAGCAGCAAGACACCAAATAGCAATCAGCCCCAGCATTTT	CASSKTPNSNQPQHF
-	TRBJ1-2	TRBD1	TRBV6-1	TGTGCCAGCGGTTTACAGGGGGCGGTTGGTCACACCTTC	CASGLQGAVGHTF
-	TRBJ2-7	-	TRBV6-2/TRBV6-3	TGTGCCAGCAGTCCATACGCTGGACAAGGGCGCTACGAGCAGTACTTC	CASSPYAGQGRYEQYF
-	TRBJ2-4	TRBD2	TRBV5-1	TGCGCCAGCAGCTTGCTCGGACTAGCGGATGACAAAAACATTCAGTACTTC	CASSLLGLADDKNIQYF
few	TRBJ2-7	-	TRBV20-1	TGCAGTGCTAGGCAGGCGCTCGGCCAATCTACTTACGAGCAGTACTTC	CSARQALGQSTYEQYF
-	TRBJ1-2	-	TRBV20-1	TGCAGTGCTCCGCAGGGAATCTGGGATGGCTACACCTTC	CSAPQGIWDGYTF
-	TRBJ1-2	TRBD1	TRBV29-1	TGCAGCGTTGCAAAAGGACAGGGGATCTATGGCTACACCTTC	CSVAKGQGIYGYTF
-	TRBJ2-1	-	TRBV5-1	TGCGCCAGCAGCGGACGGACAGAACTCACCAATGGCACTGAGCAGTTCTTC	CASSGRTELTNGTEQFF
-	TRBJ2-4	TRBD1	TRBV29-1	TGCAGCGTTGAAGAGCGGGACAGGAACATTCAGTACTTC	CSVEERDRNIQYF
-	TRBJ2-1	TRBD2	TRBV11-3	TGTGCCAGCAGCACCCGGGGGGGCTCCTACAATGAGCAGTTCTTC	CASSTRGGSYNEQFF
-	TRBJ2-1	TRBD2	TRBV5-1	TGCGCCAGCAGCTTGGGTAGTCCGGGGGGGCCTAATGAGCAGTTCTTC	CASSLGSPGGPNEQFF
few	TRBJ1-1	-	TRBV7-9	TGTGCCAGCAGCCTTCGTCGGGGTGAAGCTTTCTTT	CASSLRRGEAFF
few	TRBJ2-5	-	TRBV7-9	TGTGCCAGCAGCCCGACCTGGAAAGAGACCCAGTACTTC	CASSPTWKETQYF
few	TRBJ2-3	-	TRBV24-1	TGTGCCACCAGTGACTGGACTAGCACAGATACGCAGTATTTT	CATSDWTSTDTQYF
-	TRBJ2-1	-	TRBV20-1	TGCAGTGCTGGGTCCACGAGGACCATAACTTACAAGGAGCAGTTCTTC	CSAGSTRTITYKEQFF
-	TRBJ1-2	TRBD1	TRBV4-1	TGCGCCAGCAGCCAAGATTACAGGGGGACCTATGGCCACACCTTC	CASSQDYRGTYGHTF
few	TRBJ2-5	-	TRBV6-6	TGTGCCAGCCGTAAGGGTTTAGGGCAAGAGACCCAGTACTTC	CASRKGLGQETQYF
few	TRBJ1-2	-	TRBV4-2	TGCGCCAGCAGCCAGGACCCGGCCAACTATGGCTACACCTTC	CASSQDPANYGYTF
-	TRBJ1-5	-	TRBV27	TGTGCCAGCAGTTGGTCAGCCAGCAATCAGCCCCAGCATTTT	CASSWSASNQPQHF
-	TRBJ2-1	-	TRBV5-1	TGCGCCAGCAGCTTGGGACTCGCTGGACGGGGGCCGAATGAGCAGTTCTTC	CASSLGLAGRGPNEQFF
-	TRBJ2-1	-	TRBV15	TGTGCCACCAGCAGAGATCGGGACAATGGGCAGTTCTTC	CATSRDRDNGQFF
few	TRBJ1-1	-	TRBV29-1	TGCAGCGTTGTCATAGGGGATTGGACTGAAGCTTTCTTT	CSVVIGDWTEAFF
-	TRBJ2-1	TRBD2	TRBV7-9	TGTGCCAGCAAGGGGACTAGCGTCCACAATGAGCAGTTCTTC	CASKGTSVHNEQFF
-	TRBJ1-4	-	TRBV20-1	TGCAGTGCTAGATCCGGGGCTAATGAAAAACTGTTTTTT	CSARSGANEKLFF
-	TRBJ2-7	-	TRBV10-3	TGTGCCATCAGTGACCACCTGTCGGGAAAGGGCTACGAGCAGTACTTC	CAISDHLSGKGYEQYF
-	TRBJ2-1	TRBD1	TRBV7-2	TGCGCCAGCAGCTTTACCCGGGACAGGGGGTCCGTTGAGCAGTTCTTC	CASSFTRDRGSVEQFF
-	TRBJ2-1	TRBD1	TRBV20-1	TGCAGTGCTTCCCCGGGACAGGGGGGCAATGAGCAGTTCTTC	CSASPGQGGNEQFF